What follows describes a single TCR beta chain. As yet, its antigen is unknown. The data belong to a study of CD8 T cells in Susac syndrome. Notes on the study in general: The study recognized that the number of individuals in its TCR sequencing and HLA analysis was relatively small.

Sequencing of TCR beta was performed on blood CD8+ and CD4+ T cells. The RNA, 0.5 to 1 ug, was put through reverse transcription using random hexamers. Across 54 Vbeta and 13 Jbeta, TCR beta CDR3 was amplified with immunoSEQ multiplex PCR. Via MiXCR, TCRdb re-called the immunoSEQ multiplex PCR reads, giving one row per CDR3 protein. There are around 190,000 distinct CDR3 sequences in the sample; 85% to 95% occur only once, and 0.15% to 0.2% lies in the top ten. This CDR3 is built from 13 residues. Trimming removed 0 bases from V and 2 bases from J, with 6 bases in between. The germline V gene has CDR1 GTSNPN and CDR2 SVGIG (reference sequence).

The sequence was obtained from a human donor with multiple sclerosis. V gene TRBV30 combines with J gene TRBJ2-3, with D uncertain. The sample consisted of CD8+ T cells from PBMCs. CDR3 nucleotide sequence: TGTGCCTGGAGTGTATTAGACACAGATACGCAGTATTTT. It specifies CAWSVLDTDTQYF.